Detailed here is one T cell receptor beta chain. This CDR3 spans 13 amino acids. With 9 bases removed from V and 6 bases from J, the gap between germline ends came to 17 bases. Reverse transcription of about 0.45 to 1 ug RNA was performed with random hexamers. TCRdb re-called the immunoSEQ multiplex PCR reads through MiXCR, storing one row per CDR3 protein. The table has tens of thousands of distinct CDR3 sequences, around 95% seen once. The sample originates from a study of CD8 T cells in Susac syndrome. Recently defined diagnostic criteria classed the Susac syndrome patients as definite or probable.

The sample was CD8+ T cells from PBMCs. This chain uses TRBV12-3 or TRBV12-4 with TRBJ1-1; no definite D call. The clonotype comes from a human donor with Susac syndrome. CDR3 in amino acids: CASWFGSLPEAFF. The DNA of the CDR3 is TGTGCCAGTTGGTTCGGCAGCCTCCCTGAAGCTTTCTTT.